The rows below give T cell receptor beta chains drawn from one sample of a study of CD8+CD57+ T cells in acquired aplastic anemia. From the reads, TCRdb called clonotypes with MiXCR, one entry per CDR3 protein. The table shows 200,000 to 250,000 distinct CDR3 sequences, with about half occurring only once. Sequencing was done on a sample of sorted CD4+, CD8+, or CD8+CD57+ T cells (not recorded which) from PBMCs. These receptors originate from a human donor with aplastic anemia. Both conserved end residues are part of each CDR3. D genes are given only for firm matches. Not every row has a clone size; where given, it reads once, few, many or a size class.

v_gene,j_gene,abundance,d_gene,CDR3aa,CDR3nt
TRBV15,TRBJ2-3,.,TRBD2,CATSRGGLALGSSTDTQYF,TGTGCCACCAGCAGGGGGGGACTAGCGTTAGGGTCTAGCACAGATACGCAGTATTTT
TRBV6-1,TRBJ2-2,.,.,CASTPPVGRNTGELFF,TGTGCCAGCACTCCTCCGGTTGGCAGGAACACCGGGGAGCTGTTTTTT
TRBV7-6,TRBJ2-5,.,.,CASSPFTGLETQYF,TGTGCCAGCTCACCCTTCACGGGTCTTGAGACCCAGTACTTC
TRBV18,TRBJ2-7,.,.,CASSPGPATYEQYF,TGTGCCAGCTCACCGGGACCGGCCACCTACGAGCAGTACTTC
TRBV12-3/TRBV12-4,TRBJ2-7,.,.,CASSLEIQGFEQYF,TGTGCCAGCAGTTTAGAAATACAGGGCTTCGAGCAGTACTTC
TRBV6-2/TRBV6-3,TRBJ1-6,many,TRBD1,CASSLRTGGNSPLHF,TGTGCCAGCAGTCTCAGGACAGGGGGGAATTCACCCCTCCACTTT
TRBV7-2,TRBJ1-5,.,TRBD1,CASSAQGAGVKSNQPLHF,TGTGCCAGCAGTGCACAGGGGGCCGGGGTTAAGAGCAATCAGCCCCTGCATTTT
TRBV20-1,TRBJ2-2,.,.,CSPLDVDTGELFF,TGCAGTCCCTTGGACGTTGACACCGGGGAGCTGTTTTTT
TRBV15,TRBJ1-5,.,.,CATSRVVLAVSNQPQHF,TGTGCCACCAGCAGAGTGGTGCTGGCAGTTAGCAATCAGCCCCAGCATTTT
TRBV28,TRBJ2-1,.,.,CAPQGGSYNEQFF,TGTGCCCCCCAGGGGGGGTCCTACAATGAGCAGTTCTTC
TRBV24-1,TRBJ1-2,.,TRBD1,CATSDPGQDYGYTF,TGTGCCACCAGTGATCCGGGACAGGACTATGGCTACACCTTC
TRBV24-1,TRBJ2-5,few,.,CATSDLVETQYF,TGTGCCACCAGTGATCTAGTAGAGACCCAGTACTTC
TRBV19,TRBJ1-3,many,.,CASSTRGQLSGNTIYF,TGTGCCAGTAGTACCCGGGGTCAGCTCTCTGGAAACACCATATATTTT
TRBV12-5,TRBJ1-2,.,TRBD1,CASGWGTANYGYTF,TGTGCTAGTGGTTGGGGGACAGCTAACTATGGCTACACCTTC
TRBV18,TRBJ1-1,few,.,CASSPGSTEAFF,TGTGCCAGCTCCCCAGGGAGCACTGAAGCTTTCTTT
TRBV4-1,TRBJ1-4,many,.,CASSQQGSREKLFF,TGCGCCAGCAGCCAACAGGGGTCGAGGGAAAAACTGTTTTTT
TRBV12-3/TRBV12-4,TRBJ1-4,.,TRBD1,CASSYGQGVDEKLFF,TGTGCCAGCAGTTATGGACAGGGTGTTGATGAAAAACTGTTTTTT
TRBV20-1,TRBJ2-7,.,TRBD1,CSARNPGQGGVRDEQYF,TGCAGTGCTAGAAACCCGGGACAGGGGGGCGTGCGGGACGAGCAGTACTTC
TRBV12-5,TRBJ1-1,.,.,CASGSGPRGDTEAFF,TGTGCTAGTGGTTCCGGTCCACGGGGGGACACTGAAGCTTTCTTT